This T cell receptor (beta chain) appears in the sequencing data of a study of T cell repertoires in cytomegalovirus infection. Study context: Both recently identified HLA-C-restricted and well-studied HLA-B-restricted CMV epitopes were used in the study. Public TCR beta signature analysis indicated the presence of both CMV infection and matching HLA type. Findings of the study overall: The ex vivo response showed dominance by HLA-C-restricted CMV-specific TCR beta clonotypes.

With regard to this clonotype: Its antigen is unidentified.

Losses at the gene ends were 4 bases for V and 7 bases for J; bases not matched to a gene: 14. Germline V gives CDR1 MDHEN, CDR2 SYDVKM. The CDR3 spans 19 residues. One entry per CDR3 protein, called by TCRdb with MiXCR from the reads. The data contain over 100,000 distinct CDR3 sequences, around 30% of them singletons. V and J are TRBV28 and TRBJ2-1; 15 bases line up with TRBD2. This TCR came from a human donor in good health (CMV status not recorded). Some clones in this sample may be carry-over from other donors' samples. The sample consisted of CD8+ T cells from cultured PBMCs, taken from culture after CMV antigen stimulation. The CDR3 DNA reads as TGTGCCAGCAGTTACGGACTAGCGGGGGGGGGGTGGGGACGGAATGAGCAGTTCTTC. This encodes CASSYGLAGGGWGRNEQFF. The variable domain in full, completed from reference TRBV28 and TRBJ2-1, reads DVKVTQSSRYLVKRTGEKVFLECVQDMDHENMFWYRQDPGLGLRLIYFSYDVKMKEKGDIPEGYSVSREKKERFSLILESASTNQTSMYLCASSYGLAGGGWGRNEQFFGPGTRLTVL.